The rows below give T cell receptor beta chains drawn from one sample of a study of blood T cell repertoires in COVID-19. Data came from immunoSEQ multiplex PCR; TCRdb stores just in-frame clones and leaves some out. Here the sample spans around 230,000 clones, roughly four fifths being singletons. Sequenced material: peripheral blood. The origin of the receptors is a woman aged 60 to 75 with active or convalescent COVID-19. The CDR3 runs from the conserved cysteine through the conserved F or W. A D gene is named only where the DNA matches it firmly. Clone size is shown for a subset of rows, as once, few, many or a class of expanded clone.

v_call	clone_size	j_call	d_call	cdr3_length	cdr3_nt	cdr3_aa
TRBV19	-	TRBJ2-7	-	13	TGTGCCAGTAGTTTCCGGGGGGCCATGGAGCAGTACTTC	CASSFRGAMEQYF
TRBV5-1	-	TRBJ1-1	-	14	TGCGCCAGCAGCTTGGGCCCAGGAAACACTGAAGCTTTCTTT	CASSLGPGNTEAFF
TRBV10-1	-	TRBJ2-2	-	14	TGCGCCAGCAGTGAAAACAGGGTTGGCGGGGAGCTGTTTTTT	CASSENRVGGELFF
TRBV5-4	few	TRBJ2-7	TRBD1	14	TGTGCCAGCAGCTTGACGGGACAGCCCTACGAGCAGTACTTC	CASSLTGQPYEQYF
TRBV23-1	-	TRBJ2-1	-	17	TGCGCCAGCAGTCAACCTTGCGGGGGCGTCTCCTACAATGAGCAGTTCTTC	CASSQPCGGVSYNEQFF
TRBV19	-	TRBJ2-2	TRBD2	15	TGTGCCAGTAGTCCGCGGGGGGCGAACACCGGGGAGCTGTTTTTT	CASSPRGANTGELFF
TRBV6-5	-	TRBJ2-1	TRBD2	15	TGTGCCAGCAGTTACCGACTAGCGGGAAGCAATGAGCAGTTCTTC	CASSYRLAGSNEQFF
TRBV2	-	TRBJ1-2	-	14	TGTGCCAGCAGTGACGGGGGGGCAACATATGGCTACACCTTC	CASSDGGATYGYTF
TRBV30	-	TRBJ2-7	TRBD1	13	TGTGCCTGGAGTTCGGGACAGGTTTACGAGCAGTACTTC	CAWSSGQVYEQYF
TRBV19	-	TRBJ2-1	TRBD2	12	TGTGCCAGTAGTAAGCGGGGGGGCGATCAGTTCTTC	CASSKRGGDQFF
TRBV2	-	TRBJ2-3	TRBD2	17	TGTGCCAGCAGTAGGGGACTAGCGGGGGCTAGCACAGATACGCAGTATTTT	CASSRGLAGASTDTQYF
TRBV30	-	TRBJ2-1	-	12	TGTGCCTGGAGGAGGTTAGCGAATGAGCAGTTCTTC	CAWRRLANEQFF
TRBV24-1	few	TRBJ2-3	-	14	TGTGCCACCAGTGACGCACATTCCACAGATACGCAGTATTTT	CATSDAHSTDTQYF
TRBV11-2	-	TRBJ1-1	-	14	TGTGCCAGCAGCTTCGAGTCTGGGAACACTGAAGCTTTCTTT	CASSFESGNTEAFF
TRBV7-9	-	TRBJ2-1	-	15	TGTGCCAGCAGCCCCCCGGACAGCTCCTACAATGAGCAGTTCTTC	CASSPPDSSYNEQFF
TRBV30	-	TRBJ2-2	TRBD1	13	TGTGCCAGCGGACAGGGTGGTACCGGGGAGCTGTTTTTT	CASGQGGTGELFF
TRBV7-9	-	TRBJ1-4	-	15	TGTGCCAGCAGCTTAGCATCAACCGGGGATGAAAAACTGTTTTTT	CASSLASTGDEKLFF
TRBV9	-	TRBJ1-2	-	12	TGTGCCAGCAGCGGGGCCGGCTATGGCTACACCTTC	CASSGAGYGYTF
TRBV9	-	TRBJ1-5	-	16	TGTGCCAGCAGCGTAACACCAGGGTATGGCAATCAGCCCCAGCATTTT	CASSVTPGYGNQPQHF
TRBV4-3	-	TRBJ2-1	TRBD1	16	TGCGCCAGCAGCCCTACCGGGACAGGGCGGGACAATGAGCAGTTCTTC	CASSPTGTGRDNEQFF
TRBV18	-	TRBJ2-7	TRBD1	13	TGTGCCAGCTCGCCCGGGACAGAGTACGAGCAGTACTTC	CASSPGTEYEQYF
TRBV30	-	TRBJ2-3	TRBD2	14	TGTGCCGTAAGGGCTAGCGGGGGGACAGATACGCAGTATTTT	CAVRASGGTDTQYF
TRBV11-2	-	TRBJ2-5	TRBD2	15	TGTGCCAGCAGCCCCGCTAGCGGGGGGCAAGAGACCCAGTACTTC	CASSPASGGQETQYF
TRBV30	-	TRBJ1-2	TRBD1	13	TGTGCCTGGAGTACGACAGGGTACTATGGCTACACCTTC	CAWSTTGYYGYTF
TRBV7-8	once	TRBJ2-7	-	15	TGTGCCAGCAGCTTAGCGGGGCTAGCGATAGGCGAGCAGTACTTC	CASSLAGLAIGEQYF
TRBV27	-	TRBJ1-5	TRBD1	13	TGTGCCAGCAGTATGGACAGGAATCAGCCCCAGCATTTT	CASSMDRNQPQHF
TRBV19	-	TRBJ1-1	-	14	TGTGCCAGTACCCCGGGGTTGGAGAACACTGAAGCTTTCTTT	CASTPGLENTEAFF
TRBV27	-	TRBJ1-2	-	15	TGTGCCAGCAGTTTAAAGCCGGACACGGATTATGGCTACACCTTC	CASSLKPDTDYGYTF
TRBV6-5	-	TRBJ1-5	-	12	TGTGCCAGCAGGGGGGGAAATCAGCCCCAGCATTTT	CASRGGNQPQHF
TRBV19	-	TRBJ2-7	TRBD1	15	TGTGCCAGTAGTAGGGGGACAGGGCAACCCTACGAGCAGTACTTC	CASSRGTGQPYEQYF
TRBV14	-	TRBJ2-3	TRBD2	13	TGTGCAAGCAAGCGGGGGACCACAGATACGCAGTATTTT	CASKRGTTDTQYF
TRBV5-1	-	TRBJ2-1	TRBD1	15	TGCGCCAGCAGCCCATTACGACAGGGGCTTCATGAGCAGTTCTTC	CASSPLRQGLHEQFF
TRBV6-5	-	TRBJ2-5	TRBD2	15	TGTGCCAGCAGTTCGACTAGCGGGGGTAAAGAGACCCAGTACTTC	CASSSTSGGKETQYF
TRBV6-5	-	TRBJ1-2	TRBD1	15	TGTGCCAGCAGCCCAACCGGGACAGCCCCCTATGGCTACACCTTC	CASSPTGTAPYGYTF
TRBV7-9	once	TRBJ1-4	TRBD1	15	TGTGCCAGCAGCTTAGAAGGGACAGGGAATGAAAAACTGTTTTTT	CASSLEGTGNEKLFF
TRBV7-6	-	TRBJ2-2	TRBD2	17	TGTGCCAGCAGCCCCCAGCTAGCGGGGGGGCAAGACGGGGAGCTGTTTTTT	CASSPQLAGGQDGELFF
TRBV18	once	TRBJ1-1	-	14	TGTGCCAGCTCACCACCGAGGGATGACACTGAAGCTTTCTTT	CASSPPRDDTEAFF
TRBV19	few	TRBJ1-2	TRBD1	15	TGTGCCAGTAATAGGCCGGGACAGATCAACTATGGCTACACCTTC	CASNRPGQINYGYTF
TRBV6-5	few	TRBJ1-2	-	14	TGTGCCAGCAGTTACTCATGGCGGGGCGGTGGCTACACCTTC	CASSYSWRGGGYTF
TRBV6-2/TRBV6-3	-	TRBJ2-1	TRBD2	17	TGTGCCAGCAGCTTTCTCATGGGGACTAGCGGGGGCAGGGGGCAGTTCTTC	CASSFLMGTSGGRGQFF
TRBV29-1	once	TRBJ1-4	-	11	TGCAGCGTTGGGGGAGAGGAAAAACTGTTTTTT	CSVGGEEKLFF
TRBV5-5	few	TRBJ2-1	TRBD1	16	TGTGCCAGCAGCTTCCCGAGACAGGGACCCTACAATGAGCAGTTCTTC	CASSFPRQGPYNEQFF
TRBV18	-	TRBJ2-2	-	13	TGTGCCAGCTCAGGCGCTAGACCCGGGGAGCTGTTTTTT	CASSGARPGELFF
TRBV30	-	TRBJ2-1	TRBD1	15	TGTGCCTGGAGCCTAAGGGGACAGGGCAACAATGAGCAGTTCTTC	CAWSLRGQGNNEQFF
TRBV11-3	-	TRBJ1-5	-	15	TGTGCCAGCAGCCTTGACAGGTATAGCAATCAGCCCCAGCATTTT	CASSLDRYSNQPQHF
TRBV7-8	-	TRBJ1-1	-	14	TGTGCCAGCAGCCCCCAGGGGCGGAACACTGAAGCTTTCTTT	CASSPQGRNTEAFF
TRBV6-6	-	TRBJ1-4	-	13	TGTGCCAGCAGGAGAACAACTAATGAAAAACTGTTTTTT	CASRRTTNEKLFF
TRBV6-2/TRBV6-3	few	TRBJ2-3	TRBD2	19	TGTGCCAGCAGTTACGGGCTAGCGGGGACAACCAGTGGGGCAGATACGCAGTATTTT	CASSYGLAGTTSGADTQYF
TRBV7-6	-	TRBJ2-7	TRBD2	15	TGTGCCAGCAGCTTAGCGAGCGGGGGCGGATACGAGCAGTACTTC	CASSLASGGGYEQYF
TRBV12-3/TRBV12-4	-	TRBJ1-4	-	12	TGTGCCAGCAGTTTTGCAGGGGCACAACTGTTTTTT	CASSFAGAQLFF